Reported below is one TCR beta chain. This clone's antigen is unknown. Per-base quality was not reported, and no clone a single base away is much larger than it. TCR beta libraries were generated from genomic DNA with the immunoSEQ kit, following the manufacturer's recommendations. To prepare libraries, a first multiplex PCR with proprietary primers was run, followed by a second PCR that added unique barcodes, and a bead cleanup was done after each round. A kit-provided positive control reaction and a negative control reaction were included in every sample batch. The final libraries were assessed on an Agilent 4200 TapeStation D1000 ScreenTape, pooled by volume, and quantified by qPCR. An Illumina NextSeq500 fitted with a MidOutput 150-cycle cartridge performed the sequencing, running 156 Read1 cycles and 15 Index1 cycles with the kit's custom primers. The pooled library was loaded at around 1.1 pM with a roughly 20% PhiX control spike-in. The paper's data handling went like this. Vendor-processed data were analyzed in R, with a clonotype defined as all T cells sharing the same CDR3 nucleotide sequence. For clone abundance analyses, frequencies were normalized to the 10,000 most abundant clones in each sample. Public T cell clones, averaging fewer than five per sample, were removed before analysis. Tumor-enriched and baseline blood-enriched clonotypes were defined by at least a 32-fold difference in abundance between compartments. Clonotypes expanded or contracted between blood time points were identified with a beta-binomial differential abundance model. Tumor-blood repertoire similarity was measured with the Baroni-Urbani and Buser coefficient, and groups were compared using two-tailed Wilcoxon tests in R. As stored in TCRdb, this immuneACCESS dataset retains in-frame rearrangements with V and J assigned. A fraction of the clones does not appear; measured against another copy, unresolved V genes explain less than half of the discrepancy, and the remainder lacks a known reason. From that table come the V and J calls and clone size; the DNA was used to work out D and trimming. This sample holds under 200,000 clones; about 87% were observed only once. Of the sample, approximately 10% falls within the top ten clones.

V loses 2 bases of germline sequence and J loses 3 bases, and the interval between the two ends is 13 bases. The CDR3 runs 16 residues from the cysteine to the phenylalanine. Just CDR3 DNA is preserved here, 48 bases in frame from base 1. Per the germline V gene (reference sequence), MNHNY is the CDR1 and SVGAGI is the CDR2. This sample was included in a study of radiation and T cells in renal cell carcinoma (dated by TCRdb to the early 2020s). With respect to the entire study: In total, fewer than 55 samples underwent TCR beta sequencing: 25 or so tumors plus 27 peripheral blood samples. The final blood draw was performed at 4 weeks after radiation, at the same time as nephrectomy. Across all 50 or so samples, 4,000,000 or so unique CDR3 nucleotide sequences encoding about 2.7 million unique CDR3 amino acid sequences were identified. Results the study describes overall, beyond this receptor: Effects of radiation dose or scheduling on the TCR repertoire could not be addressed with the single-armed trial design. Dynamics of the blood repertoire were not tracked past 4 weeks after treatment. Because pretreatment tumor biopsies were not available, the baseline intratumoral presence of clonotypes could not be determined. Top tumor clonotypes rose in blood from baseline to 2 weeks post-radiation, then contracted by 4 weeks, suggesting transient expansion of tumor-resident clones.

According to the study, the label for this sample's time point signals: blood 4 weeks post-SBRT, at nephrectomy. In light of the paper, this sample's treatment or condition label describes: 15 Gy SBRT to primary tumor, nephrectomy 4 weeks later. The samples were obtained from a clinical trial, where primary renal cell carcinomas were treated with 15 Gy stereotactic body radiation therapy and then removed by nephrectomy 4 weeks afterward. Serial peripheral blood from radiation-treated patients was sampled at baseline, 2 weeks and 4 weeks after SBRT to track tumor-enriched clonotypes. Every patient's renal cell carcinoma showed clear cell pathology. The QIAamp DNA Blood Mini Kit (Qiagen) was used to prepare genomic DNA for TCR sequencing. Samples were included in the analyses only if all quality control checks were passed.

This receptor was obtained from a woman aged 45-60 years with renal cell carcinoma. The rearranged chain carries TRBV6-6 and TRBJ2-2; the D gene is possibly TRBD1 or TRBD2, each agreeing over 5 bases. This material consisted of blood, taken from a patient whose treatment included radiotherapy and nephrectomy. The DNA sequence is TGTGCCAGCAGTTACAACACCGGGACGGACACCGGGGAGCTGTTTTTT. This is translated as CASSYNTGTDTGELFF.